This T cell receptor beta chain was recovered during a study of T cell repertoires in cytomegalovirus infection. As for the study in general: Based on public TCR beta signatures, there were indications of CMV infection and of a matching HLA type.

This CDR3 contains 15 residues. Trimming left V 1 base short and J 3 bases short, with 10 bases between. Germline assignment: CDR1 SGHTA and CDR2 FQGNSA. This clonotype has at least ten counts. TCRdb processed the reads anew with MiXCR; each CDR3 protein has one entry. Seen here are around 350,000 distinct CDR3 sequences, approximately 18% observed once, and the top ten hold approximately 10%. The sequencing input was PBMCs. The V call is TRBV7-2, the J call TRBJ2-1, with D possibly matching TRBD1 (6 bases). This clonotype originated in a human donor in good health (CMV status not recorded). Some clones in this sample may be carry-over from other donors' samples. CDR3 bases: TGTGCCAGCAGCTTAGGTGGGGGCTACTACAATGAGCAGTTCTTC. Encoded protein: CASSLGGGYYNEQFF.